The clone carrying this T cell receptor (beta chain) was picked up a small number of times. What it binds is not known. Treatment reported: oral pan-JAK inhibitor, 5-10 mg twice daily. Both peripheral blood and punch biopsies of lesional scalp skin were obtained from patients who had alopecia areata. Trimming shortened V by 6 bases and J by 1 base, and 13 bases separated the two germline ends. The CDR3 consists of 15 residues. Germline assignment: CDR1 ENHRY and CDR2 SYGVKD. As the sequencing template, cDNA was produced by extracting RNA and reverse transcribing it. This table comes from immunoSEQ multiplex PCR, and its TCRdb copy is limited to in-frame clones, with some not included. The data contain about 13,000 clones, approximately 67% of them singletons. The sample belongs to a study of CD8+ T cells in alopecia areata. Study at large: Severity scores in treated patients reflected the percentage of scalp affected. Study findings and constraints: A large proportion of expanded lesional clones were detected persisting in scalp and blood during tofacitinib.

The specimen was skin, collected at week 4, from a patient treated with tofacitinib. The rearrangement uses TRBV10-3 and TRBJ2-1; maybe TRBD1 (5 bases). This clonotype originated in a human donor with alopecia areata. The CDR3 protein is CAISQRQGSYNEQFF. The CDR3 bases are TGTGCCATCAGCCAGAGGCAGGGTTCCTACAATGAGCAGTTCTTC.